The clone carrying this T cell receptor (beta chain) was observed once. In the original analysis: Cell counts per sample came from amplifying reference gene primers. Profiled with immunoSEQ multiplex PCR; TCRdb holds only in-frame clones, not every one. Clonal size and the V and J genes are those of that table, whereas D and trimming came from the DNA. The sample lists around 250,000 clones, roughly 84% occurring once. This specimen comes from a study of blood T cell repertoires in COVID-19. Study information: There were acute and convalescent COVID-19 samples, and they came from the United States, Italy and Spain. In each case, the material was cDNA or gDNA derived from T cells, B-cell-depleted T cells, or PBMCs.

CDR3 length equals 16 residues. Germline trimming cut 6 bases from V and 1 base from J; bases unmatched to any gene: 9. Germline CDR1 reads MNHNY; CDR2 reads SVGAGI (reference sequence). The chain recombines TRBV6-6 with TRBJ2-7, with TRBD2 matching 10 bases. This sequence was found in a woman between 40 and 50 years old who had recovered from COVID-19. Sequencing input: peripheral blood. The CDR3 sequence: CASSRPSSGRSYEQYF. CDR3 coding DNA: TGTGCCAGCAGCCGTCCCTCTAGCGGGAGATCCTACGAGCAGTACTTC.